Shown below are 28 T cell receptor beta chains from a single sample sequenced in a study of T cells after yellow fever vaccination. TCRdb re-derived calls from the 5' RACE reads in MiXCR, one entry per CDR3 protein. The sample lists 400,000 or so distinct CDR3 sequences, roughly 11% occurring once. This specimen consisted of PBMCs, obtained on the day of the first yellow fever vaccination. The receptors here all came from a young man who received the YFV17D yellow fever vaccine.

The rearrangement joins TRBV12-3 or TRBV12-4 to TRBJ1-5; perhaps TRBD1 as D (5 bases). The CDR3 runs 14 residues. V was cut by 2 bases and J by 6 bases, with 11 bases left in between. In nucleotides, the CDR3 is TGTGCCAGCAGTTTAATCATGGGGGGTCAGCCCCAGCATTTT. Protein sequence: CASSLIMGGQPQHF.

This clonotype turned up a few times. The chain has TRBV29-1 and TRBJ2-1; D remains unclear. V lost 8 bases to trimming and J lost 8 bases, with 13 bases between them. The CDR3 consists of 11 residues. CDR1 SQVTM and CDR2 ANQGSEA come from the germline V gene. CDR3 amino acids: CSTQWVDEQFF. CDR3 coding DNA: TGCAGCACGCAATGGGTGGATGAGCAGTTCTTC.

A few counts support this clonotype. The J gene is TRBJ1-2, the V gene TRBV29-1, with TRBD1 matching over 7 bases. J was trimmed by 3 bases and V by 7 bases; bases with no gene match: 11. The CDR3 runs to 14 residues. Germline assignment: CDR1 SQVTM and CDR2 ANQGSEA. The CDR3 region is CSARVPGGYYGYTF. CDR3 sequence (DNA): TGCAGCGCCCGAGTCCCAGGGGGATACTATGGCTACACCTTC.

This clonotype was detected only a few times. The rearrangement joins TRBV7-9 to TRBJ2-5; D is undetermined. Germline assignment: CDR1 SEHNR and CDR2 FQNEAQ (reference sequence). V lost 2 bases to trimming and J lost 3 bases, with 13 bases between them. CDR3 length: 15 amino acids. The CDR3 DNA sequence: TGTGCCAGCAGCTTATCGGGTTATCTCAAAGAGACCCAGTACTTC. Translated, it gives CASSLSGYLKETQYF.

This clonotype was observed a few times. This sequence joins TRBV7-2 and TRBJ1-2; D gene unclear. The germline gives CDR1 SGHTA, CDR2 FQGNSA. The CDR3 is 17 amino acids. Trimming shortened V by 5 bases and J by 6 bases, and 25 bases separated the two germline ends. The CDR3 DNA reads TGTGCCAGCAGCCCGTTCCGAGGACCGCCGGGAAGTGATGGCTACACCTTC. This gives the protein CASSPFRGPPGSDGYTF.

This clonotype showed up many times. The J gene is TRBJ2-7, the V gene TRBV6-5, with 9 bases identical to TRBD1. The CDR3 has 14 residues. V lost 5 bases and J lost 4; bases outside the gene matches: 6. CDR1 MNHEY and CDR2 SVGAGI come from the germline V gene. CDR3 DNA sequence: TGTGCCAGCAGTCCGGGACAGGGTAAATACGAGCAGTACGTC. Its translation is CASSPGQGKYEQYV.

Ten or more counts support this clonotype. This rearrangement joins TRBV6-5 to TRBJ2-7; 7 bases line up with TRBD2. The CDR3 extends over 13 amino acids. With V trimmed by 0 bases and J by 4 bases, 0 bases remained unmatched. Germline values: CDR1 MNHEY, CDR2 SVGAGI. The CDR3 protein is CASSYSRGYEQYV. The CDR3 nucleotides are TGTGCCAGCAGTTACTCGCGGGGGTACGAGCAGTACGTC.

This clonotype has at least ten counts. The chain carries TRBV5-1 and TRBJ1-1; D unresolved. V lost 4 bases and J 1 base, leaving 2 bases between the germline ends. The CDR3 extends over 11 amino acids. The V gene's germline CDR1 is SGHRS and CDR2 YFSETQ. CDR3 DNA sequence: TGCGCCAGCAGCCAGAACACTGAAGCTTTCTTT. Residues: CASSQNTEAFF. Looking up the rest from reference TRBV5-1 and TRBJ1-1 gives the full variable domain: KAGVTQTPRYLIKTRGQQVTLSCSPISGHRSVSWYQQTPGQGLQFLFEYFSETQRNKGNFPGRFSGRQFSNSRSEMNVSTLELGDSALYLCASSQNTEAFFGQGTRLTVV.

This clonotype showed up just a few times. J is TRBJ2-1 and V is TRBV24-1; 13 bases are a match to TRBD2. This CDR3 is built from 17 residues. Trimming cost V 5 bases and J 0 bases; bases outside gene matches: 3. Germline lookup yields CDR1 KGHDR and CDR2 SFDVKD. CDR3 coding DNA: TGTGCCACCAGTGGGGGACTAGCGGGGAGCTCCTACAATGAGCAGTTCTTC. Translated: CATSGGLAGSSYNEQFF.

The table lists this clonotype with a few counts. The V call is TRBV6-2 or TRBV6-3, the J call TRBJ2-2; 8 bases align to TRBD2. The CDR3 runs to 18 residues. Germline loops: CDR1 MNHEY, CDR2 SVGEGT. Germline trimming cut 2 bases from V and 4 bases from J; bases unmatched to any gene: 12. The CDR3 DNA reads TGTGCCAGCAGTTACGAACCTCTAAGCGGGGGCTTCACCGGGGAGCTGTTTTTT. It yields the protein CASSYEPLSGGFTGELFF.

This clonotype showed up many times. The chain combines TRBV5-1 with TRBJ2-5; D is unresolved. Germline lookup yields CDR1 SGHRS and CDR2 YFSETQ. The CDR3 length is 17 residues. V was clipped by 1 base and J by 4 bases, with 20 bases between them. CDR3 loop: CASSLMLTASEGETQYF. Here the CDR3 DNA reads TGCGCCAGCAGCTTGATGCTGACTGCCTCGGAAGGAGAGACCCAGTACTTC.

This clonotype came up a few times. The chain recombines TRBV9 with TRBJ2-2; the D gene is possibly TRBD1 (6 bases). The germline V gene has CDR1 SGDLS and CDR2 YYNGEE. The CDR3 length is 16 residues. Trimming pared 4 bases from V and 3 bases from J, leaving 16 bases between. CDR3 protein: CASSKTGIRYTGELFF. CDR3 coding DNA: TGTGCCAGCAGCAAGACAGGAATCCGTTACACCGGGGAGCTGTTTTTT. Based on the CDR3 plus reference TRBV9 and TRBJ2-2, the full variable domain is DSGVTQTPKHLITATGQRVTLRCSPRSGDLSVYWYQQSLDQGLQFLIQYYNGEERAKGNILERFSAQQFPDLHSELNLSSLELGDSALYFCASSKTGIRYTGELFFGEGSRLTVL.

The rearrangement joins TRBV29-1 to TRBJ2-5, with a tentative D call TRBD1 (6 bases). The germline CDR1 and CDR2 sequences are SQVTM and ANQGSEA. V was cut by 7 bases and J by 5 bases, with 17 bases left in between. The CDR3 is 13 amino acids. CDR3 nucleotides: TGCAGCGCAAGACAGGCAATGGGGGAGACCCAGTACTTC. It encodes CSARQAMGETQYF.

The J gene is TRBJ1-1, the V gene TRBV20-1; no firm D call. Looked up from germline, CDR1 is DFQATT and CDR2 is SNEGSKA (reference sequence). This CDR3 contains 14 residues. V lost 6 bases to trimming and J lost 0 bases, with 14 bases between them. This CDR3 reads CSAAGGRLNTEAFF. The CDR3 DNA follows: TGCAGTGCCGCGGGCGGACGGCTGAACACTGAAGCTTTCTTT.

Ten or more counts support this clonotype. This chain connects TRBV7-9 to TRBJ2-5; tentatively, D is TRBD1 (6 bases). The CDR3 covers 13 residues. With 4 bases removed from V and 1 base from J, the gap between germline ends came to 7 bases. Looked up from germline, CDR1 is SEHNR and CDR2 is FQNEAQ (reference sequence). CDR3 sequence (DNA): TGTGCCAGCAGCTCCAGGGGCCAAGAGACCCAGTACTTC. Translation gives CASSSRGQETQYF.

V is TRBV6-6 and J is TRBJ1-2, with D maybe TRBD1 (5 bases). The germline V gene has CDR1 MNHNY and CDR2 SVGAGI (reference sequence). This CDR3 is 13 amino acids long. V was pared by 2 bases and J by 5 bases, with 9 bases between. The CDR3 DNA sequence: TGTGCCAGCAGTTACAGTGACAGATATGGCTACACCTTC. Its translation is CASSYSDRYGYTF.

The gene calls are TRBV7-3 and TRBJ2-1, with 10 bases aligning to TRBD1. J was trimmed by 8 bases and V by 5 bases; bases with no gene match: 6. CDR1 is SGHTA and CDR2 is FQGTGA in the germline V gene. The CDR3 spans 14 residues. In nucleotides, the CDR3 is TGTGCCAGCAGCCAACGACAGGGGGCGCATGAGCAGTTCTTC. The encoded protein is CASSQRQGAHEQFF.

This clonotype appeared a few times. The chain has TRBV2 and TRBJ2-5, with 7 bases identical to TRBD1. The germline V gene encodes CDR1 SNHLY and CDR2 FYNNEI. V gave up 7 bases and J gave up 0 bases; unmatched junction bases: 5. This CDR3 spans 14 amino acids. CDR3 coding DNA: TGTGCCAGCACTAGGACAGGTTACCAAGAGACCCAGTACTTC. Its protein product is CASTRTGYQETQYF. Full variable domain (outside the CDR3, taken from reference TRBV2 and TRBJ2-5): EPEVTQTPSHQVTQMGQEVILRCVPISNHLYFYWYRQILGQKVEFLVSFYNNEISEKSEIFDDQFSVERPDGSNFTLKIRSTKLEDSAMYFCASTRTGYQETQYFGPGTRLLVL.

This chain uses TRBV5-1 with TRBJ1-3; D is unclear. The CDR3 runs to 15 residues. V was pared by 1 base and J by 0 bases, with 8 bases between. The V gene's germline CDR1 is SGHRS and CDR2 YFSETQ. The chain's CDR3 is CASSLSGRSGNTIYF. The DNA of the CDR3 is TGCGCCAGCAGCTTGTCGGGCCGCTCTGGAAACACCATATATTTT.

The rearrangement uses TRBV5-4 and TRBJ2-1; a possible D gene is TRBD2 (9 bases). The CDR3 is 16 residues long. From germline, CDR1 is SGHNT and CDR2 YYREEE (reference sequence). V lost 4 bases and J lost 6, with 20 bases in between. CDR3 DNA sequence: TGTGCCAGCAGCGGACAGGGAATTAGCGGGGGCAATGAGCAGTTCTTC. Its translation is CASSGQGISGGNEQFF. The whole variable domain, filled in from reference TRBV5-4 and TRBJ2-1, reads ETGVTQSPTHLIKTRGQQVTLRCSSQSGHNTVSWYQQALGQGPQFIFQYYREEENGRGNFPPRFSGLQFPNYSSELNVNALELDDSALYLCASSGQGISGGNEQFFGPGTRLTVL.

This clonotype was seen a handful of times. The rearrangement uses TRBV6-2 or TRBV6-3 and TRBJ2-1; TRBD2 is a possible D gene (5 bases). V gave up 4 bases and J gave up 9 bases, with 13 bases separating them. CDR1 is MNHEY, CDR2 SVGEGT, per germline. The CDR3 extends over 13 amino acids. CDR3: CASSLPDRGEQFF. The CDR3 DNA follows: TGTGCCAGCAGTTTACCTGACCGGGGTGAGCAGTTCTTC.

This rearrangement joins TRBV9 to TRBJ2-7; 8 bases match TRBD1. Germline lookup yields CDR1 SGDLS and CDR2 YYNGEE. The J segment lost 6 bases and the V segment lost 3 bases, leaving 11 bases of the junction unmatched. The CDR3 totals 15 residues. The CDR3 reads CASSGTGTGPSEQYF. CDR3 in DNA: TGTGCCAGCAGCGGCACCGGGACAGGACCCTCCGAGCAGTACTTC.

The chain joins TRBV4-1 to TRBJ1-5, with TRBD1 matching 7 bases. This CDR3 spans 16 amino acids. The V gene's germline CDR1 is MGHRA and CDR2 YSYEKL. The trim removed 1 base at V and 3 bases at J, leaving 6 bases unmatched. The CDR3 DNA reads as TGCGCCAGCAGCCAAGGGGGGGGACAGTACAATCAGCCCCAGCATTTT. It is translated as CASSQGGGQYNQPQHF.

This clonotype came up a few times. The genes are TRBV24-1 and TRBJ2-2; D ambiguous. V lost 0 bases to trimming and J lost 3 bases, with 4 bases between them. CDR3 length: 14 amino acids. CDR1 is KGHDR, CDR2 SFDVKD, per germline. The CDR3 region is CATSDLQHTGELFF. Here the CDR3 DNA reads TGTGCCACCAGTGATTTGCAGCACACCGGGGAGCTGTTTTTT.

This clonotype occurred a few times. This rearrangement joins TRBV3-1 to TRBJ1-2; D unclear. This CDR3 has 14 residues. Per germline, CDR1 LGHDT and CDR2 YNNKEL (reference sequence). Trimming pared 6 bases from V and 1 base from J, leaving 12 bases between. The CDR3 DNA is TGTGCCAGCAGTTACGTCACGTTTAACTATGGCTACACCTTC. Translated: CASSYVTFNYGYTF.

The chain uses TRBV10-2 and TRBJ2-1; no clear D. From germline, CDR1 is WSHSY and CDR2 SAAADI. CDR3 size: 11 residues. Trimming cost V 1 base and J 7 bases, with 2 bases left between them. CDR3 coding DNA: TGCGCCAGCAGTGAGTGGAATGAGCAGTTCTTC. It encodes CASSEWNEQFF.

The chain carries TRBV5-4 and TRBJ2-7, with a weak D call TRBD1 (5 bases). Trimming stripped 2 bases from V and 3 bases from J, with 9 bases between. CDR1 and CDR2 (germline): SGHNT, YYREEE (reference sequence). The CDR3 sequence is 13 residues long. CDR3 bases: TGTGCCAGCAGCTTCAAGCAGGGCTACGAGCAGTACGTC. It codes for CASSFKQGYEQYV.

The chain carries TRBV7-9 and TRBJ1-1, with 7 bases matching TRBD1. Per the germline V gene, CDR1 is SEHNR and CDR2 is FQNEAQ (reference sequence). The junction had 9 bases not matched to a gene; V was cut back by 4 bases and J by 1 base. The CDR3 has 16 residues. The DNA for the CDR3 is TGTGCCAGCAGCTCCAAGCCAGGGGGATGGAACACTGAAGCTTTCTTT. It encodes CASSSKPGGWNTEAFF.